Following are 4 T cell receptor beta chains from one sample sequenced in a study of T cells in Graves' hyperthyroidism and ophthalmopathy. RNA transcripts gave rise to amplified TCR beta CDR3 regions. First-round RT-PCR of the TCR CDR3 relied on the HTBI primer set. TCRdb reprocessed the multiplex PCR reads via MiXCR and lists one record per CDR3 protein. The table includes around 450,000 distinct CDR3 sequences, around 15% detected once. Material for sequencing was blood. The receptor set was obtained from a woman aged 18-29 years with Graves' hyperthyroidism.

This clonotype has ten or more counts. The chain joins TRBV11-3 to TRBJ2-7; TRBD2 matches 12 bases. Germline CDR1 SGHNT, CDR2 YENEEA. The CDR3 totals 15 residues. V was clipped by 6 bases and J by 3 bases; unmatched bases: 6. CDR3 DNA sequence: TGTGCCAGCAGTTCCGGACTAGCGGGAATCTACGAGCAGTACTTC. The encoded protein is CASSSGLAGIYEQYF.

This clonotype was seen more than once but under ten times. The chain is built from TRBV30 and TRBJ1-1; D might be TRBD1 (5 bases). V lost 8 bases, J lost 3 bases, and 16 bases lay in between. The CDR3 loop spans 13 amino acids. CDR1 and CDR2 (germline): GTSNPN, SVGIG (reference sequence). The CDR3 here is CAGTEVGDTEAFF. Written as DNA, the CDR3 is TGTGCCGGGACGGAGGTTGGGGACACTGAAGCTTTCTTT. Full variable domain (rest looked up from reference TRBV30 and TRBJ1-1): SQTIHQWPATLVQPVGSPLSLECTVEGTSNPNLYWYRQAAGRGLQLLFYSVGIGQISSEVPQNLSASRPQDRQFILSSKKLLLSDSGFYLCAGTEVGDTEAFFGQGTRLTVV.

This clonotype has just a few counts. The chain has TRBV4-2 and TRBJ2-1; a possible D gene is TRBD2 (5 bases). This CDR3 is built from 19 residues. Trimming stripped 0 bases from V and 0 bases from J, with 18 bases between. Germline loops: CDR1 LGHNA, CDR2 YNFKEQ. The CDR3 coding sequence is TGTGCCAGCAGCCAAGATCGCACTCGGAGCGGAAGCTCCTACAATGAGCAGTTCTTC. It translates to CASSQDRTRSGSSYNEQFF.

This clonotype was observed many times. CDR3 DNA: TGTGCCAGCAGTCAAACCGGCGGGAGGTCATCCTACAATGAGCAGTTCTTC. Its translation: CASSQTGGRSSYNEQFF. The V gene is TRBV3-1, the J gene TRBJ2-1, with 8 positions matching TRBD2. The length of the CDR3 is 17 residues. V lost 6 bases and J lost 1; bases outside the gene matches: 11. Germline CDR1 LGHDT, CDR2 YNNKEL (reference sequence).